This T cell receptor (beta chain) was sequenced for a study of neurological immune-mediated disorders. Study-level points and caveats: The multiple sclerosis repertoire cluster was not associated with any clinical or MRI feature.

Trimming cost V 5 bases and J 4 bases, with 6 bases left between them. CDR3 length: 11 amino acids. The germline CDR1 and CDR2 sequences are MGHDK and SYGVNS. In its sample, this clonotype was seen many times. Antigen: not known. Unsorted libraries used 2 million PBMCs kept at -80 degrees C. A single record per CDR3 protein comes from TCRdb applying MiXCR to the 5' RACE reads. This sample has 39,000 or so distinct CDR3 sequences, with 2.5% found just once. This sequence joins TRBV25-1 and TRBJ2-7; D not certain. The clonotype was recovered from a man aged 30 to 45 with multiple sclerosis. Sequenced input: PBMCs. The CDR3 loop reads CASSPQYEQYF. The CDR3 region has the DNA TGTGCCAGCAGTCCCCAATACGAGCAGTACTTC.